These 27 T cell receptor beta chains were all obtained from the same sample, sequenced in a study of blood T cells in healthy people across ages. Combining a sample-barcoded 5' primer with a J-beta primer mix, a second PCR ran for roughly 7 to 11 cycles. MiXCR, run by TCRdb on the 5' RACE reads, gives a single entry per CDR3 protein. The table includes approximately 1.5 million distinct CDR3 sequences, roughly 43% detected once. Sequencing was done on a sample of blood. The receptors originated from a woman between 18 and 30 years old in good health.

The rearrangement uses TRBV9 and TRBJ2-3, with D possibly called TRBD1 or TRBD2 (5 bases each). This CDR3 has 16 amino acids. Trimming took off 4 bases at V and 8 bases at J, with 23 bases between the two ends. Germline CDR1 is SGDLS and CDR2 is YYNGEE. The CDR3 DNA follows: TGTGCCAGCAGCTCACGGCCGCTCGACGGGGCGGGTACGCAGTATTTT. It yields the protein CASSSRPLDGAGTQYF.

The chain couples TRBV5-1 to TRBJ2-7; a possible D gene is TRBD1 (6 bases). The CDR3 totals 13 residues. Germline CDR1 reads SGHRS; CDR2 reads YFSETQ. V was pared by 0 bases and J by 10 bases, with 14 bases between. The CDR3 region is CASSLGLPRGQYF. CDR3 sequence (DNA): TGCGCCAGCAGCTTGGGACTCCCCAGGGGTCAGTACTTC.

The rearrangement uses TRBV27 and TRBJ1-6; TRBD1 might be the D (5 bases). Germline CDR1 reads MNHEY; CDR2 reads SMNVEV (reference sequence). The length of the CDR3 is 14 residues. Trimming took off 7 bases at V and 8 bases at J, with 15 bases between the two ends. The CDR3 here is CASMGRFVHSPLHF. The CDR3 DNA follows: TGTGCCAGCATGGGGCGCTTTGTTCATTCACCCCTCCACTTT.

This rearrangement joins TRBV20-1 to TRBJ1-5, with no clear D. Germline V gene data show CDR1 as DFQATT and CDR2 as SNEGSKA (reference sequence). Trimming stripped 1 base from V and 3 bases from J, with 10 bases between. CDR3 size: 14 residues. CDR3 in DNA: TGCAGTGCTAGAGCAGGAGTACACAATCAGCCCCAGCATTTT. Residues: CSARAGVHNQPQHF.

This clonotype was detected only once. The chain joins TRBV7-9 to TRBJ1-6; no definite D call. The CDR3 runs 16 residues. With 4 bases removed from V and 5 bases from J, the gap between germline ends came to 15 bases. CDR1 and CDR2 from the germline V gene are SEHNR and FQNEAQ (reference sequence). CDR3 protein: CASSSPWVTDNSPLHF. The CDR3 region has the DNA TGTGCCAGCAGCTCCCCGTGGGTTACCGATAATTCACCCCTCCACTTT.

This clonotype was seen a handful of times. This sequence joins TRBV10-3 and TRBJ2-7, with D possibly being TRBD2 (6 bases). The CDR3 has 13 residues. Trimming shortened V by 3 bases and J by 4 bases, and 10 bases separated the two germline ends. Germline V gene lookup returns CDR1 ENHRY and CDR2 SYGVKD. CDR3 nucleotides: TGTGCCATCAGTGACCCTGGGGGGTACGAGCAGTACTTC. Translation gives CAISDPGGYEQYF.

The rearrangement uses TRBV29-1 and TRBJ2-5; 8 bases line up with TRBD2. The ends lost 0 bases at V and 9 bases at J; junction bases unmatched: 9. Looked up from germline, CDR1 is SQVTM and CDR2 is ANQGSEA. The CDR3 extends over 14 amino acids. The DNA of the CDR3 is TGCAGCGTTGAAGAGGCCGGGATGCGGGAGGCCCAGTACTTC. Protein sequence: CSVEEAGMREAQYF.

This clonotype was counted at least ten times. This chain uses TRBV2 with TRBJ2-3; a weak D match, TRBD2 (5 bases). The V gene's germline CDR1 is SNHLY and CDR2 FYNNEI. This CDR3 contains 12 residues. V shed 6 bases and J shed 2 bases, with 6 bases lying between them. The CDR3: CASRRDTDTQYF. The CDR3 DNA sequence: TGTGCCAGCAGACGGGACACAGATACGCAGTATTTT. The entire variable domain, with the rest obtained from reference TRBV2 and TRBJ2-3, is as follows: EPEVTQTPSHQVTQMGQEVILRCVPISNHLYFYWYRQILGQKVEFLVSFYNNEISEKSEIFDDQFSVERPDGSNFTLKIRSTKLEDSAMYFCASRRDTDTQYFGPGTRLTVL.

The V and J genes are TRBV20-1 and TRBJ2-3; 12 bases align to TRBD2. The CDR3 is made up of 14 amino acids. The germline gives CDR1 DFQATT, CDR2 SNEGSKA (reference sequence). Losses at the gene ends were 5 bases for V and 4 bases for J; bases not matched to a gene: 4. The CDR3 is CSARLAGVPDTQYF. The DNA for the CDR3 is TGCAGTGCTCGACTAGCGGGAGTACCAGATACGCAGTATTTT.

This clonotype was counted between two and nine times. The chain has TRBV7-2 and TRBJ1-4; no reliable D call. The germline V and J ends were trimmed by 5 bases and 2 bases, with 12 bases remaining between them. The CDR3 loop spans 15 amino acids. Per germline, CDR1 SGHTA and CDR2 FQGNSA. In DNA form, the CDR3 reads TGTGCCAGCAGCCCCGCTGGAATCACTAATGAAAAACTGTTTTTT. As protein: CASSPAGITNEKLFF.

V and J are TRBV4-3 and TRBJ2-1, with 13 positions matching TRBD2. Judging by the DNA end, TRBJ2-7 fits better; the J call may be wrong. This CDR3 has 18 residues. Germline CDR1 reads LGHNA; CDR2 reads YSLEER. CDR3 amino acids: CASSQDLRGLAGTNEQYF. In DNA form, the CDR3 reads TGCGCCAGCAGCCAAGATCTCAGGGGACTAGCGGGAACCAATGAGCAGTACTTC.

CDR3 coding DNA: TGTGCCAGCAACACTGCGGGGGGTCACTACGAGCAGTACTTC. Its translation: CASNTAGGHYEQYF. This rearrangement joins TRBV28 to TRBJ2-7; 8 bases align to TRBD2. The CDR3 spans 14 residues. The J segment lost 3 bases and the V segment lost 7 bases, leaving 8 bases of the junction unmatched. Germline CDR1 reads MDHEN; CDR2 reads SYDVKM.

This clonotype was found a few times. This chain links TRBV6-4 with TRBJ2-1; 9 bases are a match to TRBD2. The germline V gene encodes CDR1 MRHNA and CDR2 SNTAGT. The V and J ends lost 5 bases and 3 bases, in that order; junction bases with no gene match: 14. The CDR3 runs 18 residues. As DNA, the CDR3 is TGTGCCAGCAGTTTACGACTTGGGGCTAGCGGGGACTACAATGAGCAGTTCTTC. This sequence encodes CASSLRLGASGDYNEQFF.

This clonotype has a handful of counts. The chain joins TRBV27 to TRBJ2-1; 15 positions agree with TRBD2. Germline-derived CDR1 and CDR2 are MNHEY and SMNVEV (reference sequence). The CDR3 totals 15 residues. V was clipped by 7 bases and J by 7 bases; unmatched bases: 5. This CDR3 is CASKGLAGGFNEQFF. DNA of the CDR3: TGTGCCAGCAAAGGACTAGCGGGAGGGTTTAATGAGCAGTTCTTC.

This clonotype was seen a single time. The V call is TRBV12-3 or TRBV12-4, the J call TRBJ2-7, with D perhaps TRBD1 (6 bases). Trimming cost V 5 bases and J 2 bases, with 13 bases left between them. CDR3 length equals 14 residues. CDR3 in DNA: TGTGCCAGCAGTACCAGGGGACGCGCCTACGAGCAGTACTTC. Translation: CASSTRGRAYEQYF.

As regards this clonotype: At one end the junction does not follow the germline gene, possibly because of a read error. This CDR3 is CVSRPRDGGYNSPLHF. In nucleotides, the CDR3 is TGTGTCAGCAGACCTCGGGACGGGGGGTATAATTCACCCCTCCACTTT. The rearrangement links TRBV27 to TRBJ1-6; D is perhaps TRBD1 (5 bases). The CDR3 is 16 amino acids. Per the germline V gene, CDR1 is MNHEY and CDR2 is SMNVEV (reference sequence).

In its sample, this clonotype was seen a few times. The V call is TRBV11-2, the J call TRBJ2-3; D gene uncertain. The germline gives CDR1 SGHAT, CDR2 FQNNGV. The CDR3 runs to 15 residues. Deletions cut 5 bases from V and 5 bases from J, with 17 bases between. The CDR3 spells CASSLDYTGKDTQYF. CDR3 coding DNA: TGTGCCAGCAGCCTCGATTATACGGGCAAAGATACGCAGTATTTT.

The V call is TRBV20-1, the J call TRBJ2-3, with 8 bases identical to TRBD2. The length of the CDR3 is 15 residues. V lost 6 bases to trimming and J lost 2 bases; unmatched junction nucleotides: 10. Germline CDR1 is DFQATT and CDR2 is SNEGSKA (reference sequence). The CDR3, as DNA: TGCAGTGCCGGGGGGGACTCAGACAACACAGATACGCAGTATTTT. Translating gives CSAGGDSDNTDTQYF.

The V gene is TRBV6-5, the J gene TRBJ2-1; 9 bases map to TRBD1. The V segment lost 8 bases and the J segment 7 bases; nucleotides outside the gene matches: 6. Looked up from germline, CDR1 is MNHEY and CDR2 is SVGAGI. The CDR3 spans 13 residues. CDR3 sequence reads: CASRGQGVNEQFF. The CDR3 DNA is TGTGCCAGCCGGGGACAGGGAGTAAATGAGCAGTTCTTC.

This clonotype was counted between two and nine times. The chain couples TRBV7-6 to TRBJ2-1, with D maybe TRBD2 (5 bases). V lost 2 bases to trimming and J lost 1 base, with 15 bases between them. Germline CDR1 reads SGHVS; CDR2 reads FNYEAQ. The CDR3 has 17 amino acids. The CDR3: CASSLILADPSYNEQFF. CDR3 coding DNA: TGTGCCAGCAGCTTAATCCTAGCAGACCCTTCCTACAATGAGCAGTTCTTC.

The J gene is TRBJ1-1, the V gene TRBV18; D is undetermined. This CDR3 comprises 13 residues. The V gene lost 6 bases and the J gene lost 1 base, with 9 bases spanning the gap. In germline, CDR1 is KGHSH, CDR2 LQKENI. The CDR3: CASSMTTNTEAFF. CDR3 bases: TGTGCCAGCTCGATGACAACGAACACTGAAGCTTTCTTT.

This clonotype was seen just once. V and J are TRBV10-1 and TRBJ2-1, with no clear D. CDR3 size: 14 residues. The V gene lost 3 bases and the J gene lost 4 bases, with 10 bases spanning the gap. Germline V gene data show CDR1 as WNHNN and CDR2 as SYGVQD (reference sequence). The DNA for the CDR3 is TGCGCCAGCAGTGACTCAACACCTTACAATGAGCAGTTCTTC. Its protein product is CASSDSTPYNEQFF.

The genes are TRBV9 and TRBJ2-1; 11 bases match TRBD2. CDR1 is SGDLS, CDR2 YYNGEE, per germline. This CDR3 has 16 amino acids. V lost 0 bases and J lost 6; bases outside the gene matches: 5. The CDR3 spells CASSVVGTSGLNEQFF. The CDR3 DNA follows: TGTGCCAGCAGCGTAGTAGGGACTAGCGGCCTCAATGAGCAGTTCTTC.

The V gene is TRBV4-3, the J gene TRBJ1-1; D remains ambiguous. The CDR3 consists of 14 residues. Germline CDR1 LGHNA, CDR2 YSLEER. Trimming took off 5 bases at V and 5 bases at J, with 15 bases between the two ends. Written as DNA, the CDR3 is TGCGCCAGCAGCGTAGGGCTTGTCTCTACTGAAGCTTTCTTT. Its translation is CASSVGLVSTEAFF.

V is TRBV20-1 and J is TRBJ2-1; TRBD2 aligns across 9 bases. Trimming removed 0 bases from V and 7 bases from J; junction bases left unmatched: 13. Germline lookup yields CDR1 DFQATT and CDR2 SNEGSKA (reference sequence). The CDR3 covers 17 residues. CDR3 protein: CSARDLRASGVGNEQFF. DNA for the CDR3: TGCAGTGCTAGAGATCTAAGGGCTAGCGGGGTGGGGAATGAGCAGTTCTTC.

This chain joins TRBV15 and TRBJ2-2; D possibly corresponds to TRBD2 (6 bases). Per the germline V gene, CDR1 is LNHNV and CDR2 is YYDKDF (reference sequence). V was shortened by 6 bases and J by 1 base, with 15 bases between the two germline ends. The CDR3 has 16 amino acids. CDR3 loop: CATRALEGLNTGELFF. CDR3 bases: TGTGCCACCAGGGCGCTAGAGGGACTGAACACCGGGGAGCTGTTTTTT. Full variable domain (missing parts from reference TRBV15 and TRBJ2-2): DAMVIQNPRYQVTQFGKPVTLSCSQTLNHNVMYWYQQKSSQAPKLLFHYYDKDFNNEADTPDNFQSRRPNTSFCFLDIRSPGLGDTAMYLCATRALEGLNTGELFFGEGSRLTVL.

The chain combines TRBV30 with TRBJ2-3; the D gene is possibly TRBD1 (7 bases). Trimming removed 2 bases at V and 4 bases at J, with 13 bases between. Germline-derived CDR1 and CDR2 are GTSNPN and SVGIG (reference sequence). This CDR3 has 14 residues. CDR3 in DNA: TGTGCCTGGAGTCCCAGGGGGGAGGCAGATACGCAGTATTTT. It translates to CAWSPRGEADTQYF.